This TCR beta chain was found in a study of identical twins. This clonotype appeared many times. The authors used template switching to add a universal primer site and gave cDNA unique molecular identifiers. TCRdb reprocessed the 5' RACE reads via MiXCR and lists one record per CDR3 protein. The sample gives around 95,000 distinct CDR3 sequences, 5.9% of which show up once; less than 15% is in the top ten. Germline lookup yields CDR1 DFQATT and CDR2 SNEGSKA (reference sequence). This CDR3 contains 14 residues. V dropped 4 bases and J dropped 5 bases, with 15 bases sitting between them. The sequence came from a woman in her forties or fifties in good health. Material: memory T cells sorted from blood. This chain joins TRBV20-1 and TRBJ2-1; possible D gene TRBD2, 6 bases. CDR3 region: CSAISSDWNNEQFF. Here the CDR3 DNA reads TGCAGTGCTATATCTAGCGACTGGAACAATGAGCAGTTCTTC.